These 25 T cell receptor beta chains originate from one sample sequenced in a study of blood T cell repertoires in COVID-19 (TCRdb year 2020). Libraries were constructed by the immunoSEQ multiplex PCR assay. As stored in TCRdb, this immuneACCESS dataset retains in-frame rearrangements with V and J assigned. A fraction of the clones does not appear; measured against another copy, unresolved V genes explain less than half of the discrepancy, and the remainder lacks a known reason. The sample profile shows 200,000 to 250,000 clones; approximately 82% of them were found once. The ten most abundant clones make up about 2% of the sample. The sample consisted of peripheral blood. Receptor source: a man younger than 40 who had recovered from COVID-19.

In its sample, this clone was seen once. The chain recombines TRBV27 with TRBJ2-1, with no clear D. The CDR3 is 16 residues long. Germline CDR1 is MNHEY and CDR2 is SMNVEV (reference sequence). V shed 6 bases and J shed 1 base, with 16 bases lying between them. CDR3 protein: CASSRRQVGSYNEQFF. The CDR3 region has the DNA TGTGCCAGCAGCCGCCGTCAAGTCGGGTCCTACAATGAGCAGTTCTTC.

CDR3 residues: CASSEEVGAQPQHF. The CDR3 region has the DNA TGTGCCAGCAGTGAAGAGGTAGGGGCTCAGCCCCAGCATTTT. The chain combines TRBV2 with TRBJ1-5; possibly TRBD1 for D (5 bases). Trimming pared 1 base from V and 6 bases from J, leaving 10 bases between. This CDR3 region has 14 residues. From germline, CDR1 is SNHLY and CDR2 FYNNEI.

This chain joins TRBV7-9 and TRBJ1-1; TRBD1 is a possible D gene (5 bases). The germline V gene has CDR1 SEHNR and CDR2 FQNEAQ (reference sequence). Trimming removed 1 base from V and 10 bases from J, with 16 bases in between. The CDR3 contains 14 residues. The DNA of the CDR3 is TGTGCCAGCAGCTTAGTACAGGCTCTCTCGCGAGCTTTCTTT. This codes for CASSLVQALSRAFF.

This clone was observed a handful of times. The CDR3 nucleotides read TGTGCCAGCAGCCGAGAACCCGGGACTAGATCTACCGGGGAGCTGTTTTTT. Amino acid sequence: CASSREPGTRSTGELFF. The chain has TRBV4-2 and TRBJ2-2; 8 bases fit TRBD2. Germline V gene lookup returns CDR1 LGHNA and CDR2 YNFKEQ. The ends lost 4 bases at V and 5 bases at J; junction bases unmatched: 12. This CDR3 has 17 residues.

The CDR3 sequence: CASSNSREVGQPQHF. The CDR3, as DNA: TGTGCCAGCAGCAATTCCAGGGAGGTAGGCCAGCCCCAGCATTTT. V gene TRBV21-1 combines with J gene TRBJ1-5. TRBV21-1 is classified as a pseudogene. The CDR3 runs to 15 residues.

This chain connects TRBV2 to TRBJ2-7; a possible D gene is TRBD1 (6 bases). V shed 6 bases and J shed 3 bases, with 21 bases lying between them. From germline, CDR1 is SNHLY and CDR2 FYNNEI. The CDR3 runs to 16 residues. CDR3 amino acids: CASRTVKGVAYYEQYF. CDR3 in DNA: TGTGCCAGCAGGACGGTGAAGGGGGTTGCCTACTACGAGCAGTACTTC.

The chain links TRBV10-3 to TRBJ1-6, with TRBD1 identical over 8 bases. The V segment lost 9 bases and the J segment 7 bases; nucleotides outside the gene matches: 11. The CDR3 has 15 residues. Looked up from germline, CDR1 is ENHRY and CDR2 is SYGVKD. The CDR3 is CAIRGADRVNSPLHF. CDR3 bases: TGTGCCATACGCGGGGCGGACAGGGTCAATTCACCCCTCCACTTT.

The rearrangement uses TRBV10-3 and TRBJ1-1, with 11 positions matching TRBD1. From germline, CDR1 is ENHRY and CDR2 SYGVKD. The CDR3 length is 16 residues. The trim removed 6 bases at V and 1 base at J, leaving 7 bases unmatched. The chain's CDR3 is CAIRDRTGGRNTEAFF. CDR3 nucleotide sequence: TGTGCCATCAGGGATAGGACAGGGGGCAGGAACACTGAAGCTTTCTTT.

The chain couples TRBV7-8 to TRBJ1-6; D not certain. Germline V gene data show CDR1 as SGHVS and CDR2 as FQNEAQ. This CDR3 is built from 13 residues. Trimming removed 0 bases at V and 12 bases at J, with 9 bases between. CDR3 in amino acids: CASSLAEGGPLHF. The CDR3 region has the DNA TGTGCCAGCAGCTTAGCGGAGGGAGGACCCCTCCACTTT. Based on the CDR3 plus reference TRBV7-8 and TRBJ1-6, the full variable domain is GAGVSQSPRYKVAKRGQDVALRCDPISGHVSLFWYQQALGQGPEFLTYFQNEAQLDKSGLPSDRFFAERPEGSVSTLKIQRTQQEDSAVYLCASSLAEGGPLHFGNGTRLTVT.

The CDR3 loop reads CASQLTTESTEAFF. In DNA form, the CDR3 reads TGTGCCAGTCAGCTTACTACCGAGAGCACTGAAGCTTTCTTT. The chain has TRBV7-3 and TRBJ1-1, with no clear D. V was clipped by 9 bases and J by 4 bases, with 18 bases between them. The CDR3 totals 14 residues. Germline V gene data show CDR1 as SGHTA and CDR2 as FQGTGA.

The rearrangement links TRBV19 to TRBJ1-1, with a weak D call TRBD1 (6 bases). The CDR3 extends over 15 amino acids. Trimming removed 5 bases from V and 0 bases from J, with 13 bases in between. Germline CDR1 reads LNHDA; CDR2 reads SQIVND (reference sequence). CDR3 bases: TGTGCCAGTAGTCCTCAGGGACAAATGAACACTGAAGCTTTCTTT. This codes for CASSPQGQMNTEAFF.

The chain carries TRBV15 and TRBJ1-1; TRBD1 agrees at 9 bases. Trimming at V came to 3 bases and at J to 3 bases, leaving 5 bases not matched to a gene. Germline loops: CDR1 LNHNV, CDR2 YYDKDF (reference sequence). CDR3 length: 15 amino acids. CDR3 residues: CATSRFTGGDTEAFF. The CDR3 nucleotides are TGTGCCACCAGCAGGTTTACAGGGGGCGACACTGAAGCTTTCTTT.

There are a few counts of this clone. The gene calls are TRBV6-4 and TRBJ2-2, with 7 bases aligning to TRBD2. The V segment lost 4 bases and the J segment 4 bases; nucleotides outside the gene matches: 3. Germline V gene data show CDR1 as MRHNA and CDR2 as SNTAGT. The CDR3 covers 14 residues. The CDR3 DNA is TGTGCCAGCAGTGTCCAGCGGGGCACCGGGGAGCTGTTTTTT. Translated, it gives CASSVQRGTGELFF.

CDR3 sequence (DNA): TGTGCCAGGACAGGGGAATCTAACTATGGCTACACCTTC. It encodes CARTGESNYGYTF. The genes are TRBV2 and TRBJ1-2; 8 bases map to TRBD1. CDR3 length: 13 residues. V was pared by 9 bases and J by 0 bases, with 3 bases of the junction left unmatched. Germline loops: CDR1 SNHLY, CDR2 FYNNEI.

The chain uses TRBV27 and TRBJ2-3; possibly TRBD1 for D (6 bases). Germline loops: CDR1 MNHEY, CDR2 SMNVEV (reference sequence). The CDR3 has 16 residues. V dropped 3 bases and J dropped 2 bases, with 15 bases sitting between them. The chain's CDR3 is CASSLWSTGNTDTQYF. CDR3 nucleotides: TGTGCCAGCAGTTTGTGGTCGACAGGAAACACAGATACGCAGTATTTT.

The chain's CDR3 is CASSQVLGGGQETQYF. The CDR3 nucleotides read TGCGCCAGCAGCCAAGTCCTTGGCGGGGGGCAAGAGACCCAGTACTTC. V is TRBV4-1 and J is TRBJ2-5; 8 bases fit TRBD2. This CDR3 contains 16 residues. The germline V gene has CDR1 MGHRA and CDR2 YSYEKL. Trimming took 1 base from V and 2 from J; bases not matched to a gene: 6.

V gene TRBV6-5 combines with J gene TRBJ2-5; TRBD1 aligns across 10 bases. The germline gives CDR1 MNHEY, CDR2 SVGAGI. J gave up 5 bases and V 7 bases, and 7 bases lay outside the gene matches. CDR3 length: 14 amino acids. The CDR3 DNA sequence: TGTGCCAGCAAAAGGACAGGGGGTGGGGAGACCCAGTACTTC. This sequence encodes CASKRTGGGETQYF.

The chain couples TRBV15 to TRBJ2-7; unclear D gene. Between the trimmed V and J ends, which lost 5 bases and 0 bases, there was a span of 5 bases. Germline values: CDR1 LNHNV, CDR2 YYDKDF (reference sequence). The length of the CDR3 is 12 residues. The CDR3 DNA reads TGTGCCACCAGCGACACCTCCTACGAGCAGTACTTC. Translation gives CATSDTSYEQYF.

The J gene is TRBJ2-7, the V gene TRBV7-2; 13 bases map to TRBD2. Germline CDR1 SGHTA, CDR2 FQGNSA. The J segment lost 3 bases and the V segment lost 6 bases, leaving 5 bases of the junction unmatched. The CDR3 consists of 15 residues. The CDR3 reads CASSPRLAGGYEQYF. In DNA form, the CDR3 reads TGTGCCAGCAGTCCAAGACTAGCGGGGGGCTACGAGCAGTACTTC.

This chain uses TRBV5-4 with TRBJ1-2; 12 positions match TRBD1. The length of the CDR3 is 15 residues. Per germline, CDR1 SGHNT and CDR2 YYREEE (reference sequence). V lost 0 bases and J lost 7; bases outside the gene matches: 4. The CDR3: CASSLVGTGGSGYTF. In DNA, the CDR3 is TGTGCCAGCAGCTTGGTAGGGACAGGGGGCAGTGGCTACACCTTC.

The chain has TRBV7-8 and TRBJ2-1; D unclear. The CDR3 spans 13 residues. Germline CDR1 SGHVS, CDR2 FQNEAQ. With 1 base removed from V and 9 bases from J, the gap between germline ends came to 10 bases. CDR3 sequence: CASSLGEVGEQFF. The CDR3 DNA is TGTGCCAGCAGCTTAGGCGAGGTGGGTGAGCAGTTCTTC.

This chain links TRBV5-1 with TRBJ1-2, with TRBD1 matching 8 bases. Germline lookup yields CDR1 SGHRS and CDR2 YFSETQ. This CDR3 is 15 amino acids long. Trimming took 3 bases from V and 4 from J; bases not matched to a gene: 8. CDR3 sequence reads: CASSSDPGQAYGYTF. CDR3 DNA sequence: TGCGCCAGCAGCTCGGACCCGGGACAGGCCTATGGCTACACCTTC.

CDR3 nucleotides: TGTGCCAGCTCAAACACAGTCACCGGGATTCGTAGCACTGAAGCTTTCTTT. It codes for CASSNTVTGIRSTEAFF. The genes are TRBV18 and TRBJ1-1; D gene unclear. The CDR3 runs 17 residues. Per germline, CDR1 KGHSH and CDR2 LQKENI. The germline V and J ends were trimmed by 5 bases and 4 bases, with 23 bases remaining between them.

V gene TRBV28 combines with J gene TRBJ2-7; D may be TRBD2 (7 bases). The V and J ends lost 3 bases and 5 bases respectively, with 17 bases between them. The CDR3 loop spans 15 amino acids. The germline CDR1 and CDR2 sequences are MDHEN and SYDVKM. CDR3 sequence (DNA): TGTGCCAGCAGTTTTCGATTGGGAGGGGGAAACGAGCAGTACGTC. Its translation is CASSFRLGGGNEQYV.

There are a few counts of this clone. This chain uses TRBV11-2 with TRBJ1-1, with TRBD1 matching over 7 bases. This CDR3 is 14 amino acids long. Germline V CDR1 and CDR2: SGHAT, FQNNGV. V lost 3 bases to trimming and J lost 2 bases; unmatched junction nucleotides: 3. CDR3: CASSFNRGNTEAFF. The CDR3 DNA reads as TGTGCCAGCAGCTTCAACAGGGGTAACACTGAAGCTTTCTTT. The entire variable domain, with the rest obtained from reference TRBV11-2 and TRBJ1-1, is as follows: EAGVAQSPRYKIIEKRQSVAFWCNPISGHATLYWYQQILGQGPKLLIQFQNNGVVDDSQLPKDRFSAERLKGVDSTLKIQPAKLEDSAVYLCASSFNRGNTEAFFGQGTRLTVV.